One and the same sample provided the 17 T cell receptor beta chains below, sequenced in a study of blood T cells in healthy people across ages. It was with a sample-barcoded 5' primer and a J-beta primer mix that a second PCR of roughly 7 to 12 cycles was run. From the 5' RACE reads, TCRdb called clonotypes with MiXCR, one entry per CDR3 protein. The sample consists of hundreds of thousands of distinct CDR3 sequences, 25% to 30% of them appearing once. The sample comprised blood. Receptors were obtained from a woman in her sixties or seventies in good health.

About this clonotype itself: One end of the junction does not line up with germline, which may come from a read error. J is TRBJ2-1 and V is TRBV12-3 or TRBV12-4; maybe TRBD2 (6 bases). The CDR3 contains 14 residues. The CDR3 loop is CASRTTSWRSEQFF. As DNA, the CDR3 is TGTGCCAGCAGGACGACTAGTTGGAGGAGTGAGCAATTCTTC.

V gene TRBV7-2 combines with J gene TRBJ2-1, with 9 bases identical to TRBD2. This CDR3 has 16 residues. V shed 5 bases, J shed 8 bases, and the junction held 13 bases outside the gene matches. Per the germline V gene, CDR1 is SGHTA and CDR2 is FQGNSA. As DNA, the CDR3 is TGTGCCAGCAGCCGTCCGGGGGCGGGAGGGACCTATGAGCAGTTCTTC. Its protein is CASSRPGAGGTYEQFF.

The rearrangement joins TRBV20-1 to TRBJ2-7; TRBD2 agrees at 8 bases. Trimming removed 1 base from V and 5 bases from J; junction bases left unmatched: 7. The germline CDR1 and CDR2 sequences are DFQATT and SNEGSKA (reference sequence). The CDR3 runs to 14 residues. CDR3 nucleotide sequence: TGCAGTGCTAGAGGTGGTAGCGGGGTGCACGAGCAGTACTTC. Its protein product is CSARGGSGVHEQYF.

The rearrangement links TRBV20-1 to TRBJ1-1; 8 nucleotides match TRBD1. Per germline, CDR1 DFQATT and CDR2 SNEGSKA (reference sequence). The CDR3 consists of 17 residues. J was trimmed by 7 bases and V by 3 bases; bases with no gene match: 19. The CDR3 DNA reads TGCAGTGCTAGGCGATTGGACAGGGTATCTTATTATGGTGAAGCTTTCTTT. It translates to CSARRLDRVSYYGEAFF.

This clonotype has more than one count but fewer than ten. The CDR3 is CASSQIVGKQFF. The CDR3 DNA reads TGTGCCAGCAGCCAGATCGTCGGTAAGCAGTTCTTC. This chain joins TRBV14 and TRBJ2-1; D unclear. CDR1 is SGHDN, CDR2 FVKESK, per germline. The CDR3 length is 12 residues. The V end lost 3 bases, the J end lost 11 bases, and 11 bases lay between the germline ends.

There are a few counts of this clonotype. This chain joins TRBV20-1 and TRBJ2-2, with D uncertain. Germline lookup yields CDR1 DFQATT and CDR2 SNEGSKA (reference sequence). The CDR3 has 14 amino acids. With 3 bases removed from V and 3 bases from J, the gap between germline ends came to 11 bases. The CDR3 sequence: CSASSRRDTGELFF. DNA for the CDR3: TGCAGTGCTAGTTCTAGACGGGACACCGGGGAGCTGTTTTTT.

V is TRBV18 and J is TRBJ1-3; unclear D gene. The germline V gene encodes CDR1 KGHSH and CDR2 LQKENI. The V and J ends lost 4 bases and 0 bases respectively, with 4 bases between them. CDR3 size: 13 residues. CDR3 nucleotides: TGTGCCAGCTCACTACTCTCTGGAAACACCATATATTTT. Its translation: CASSLLSGNTIYF.

The CDR3 DNA follows: TGTGCCAGCAGTTTTCGGGGCTCCGGGGAGCTGTTTTTT. This sequence encodes CASSFRGSGELFF. J is TRBJ2-2 and V is TRBV12-3 or TRBV12-4; D is tentatively TRBD1 or TRBD2 (5 bases each). Trimming shortened V by 3 bases and J by 6 bases, and 8 bases separated the two germline ends. This CDR3 contains 13 residues.

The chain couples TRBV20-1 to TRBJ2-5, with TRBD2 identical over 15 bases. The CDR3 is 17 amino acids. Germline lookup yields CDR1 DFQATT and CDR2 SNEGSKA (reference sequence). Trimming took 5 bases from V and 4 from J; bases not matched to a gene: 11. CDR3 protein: CSAQRVTGLAGGETQYF. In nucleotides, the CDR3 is TGCAGTGCTCAACGCGTTACGGGACTAGCGGGAGGAGAGACCCAGTACTTC.

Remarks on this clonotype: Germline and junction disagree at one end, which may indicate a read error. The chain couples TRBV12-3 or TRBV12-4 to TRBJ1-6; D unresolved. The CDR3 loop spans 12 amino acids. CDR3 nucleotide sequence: TGTGCCAGCAGGACCTCGAAGTCACCCTTCCACTTT. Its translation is CASRTSKSPFHF.

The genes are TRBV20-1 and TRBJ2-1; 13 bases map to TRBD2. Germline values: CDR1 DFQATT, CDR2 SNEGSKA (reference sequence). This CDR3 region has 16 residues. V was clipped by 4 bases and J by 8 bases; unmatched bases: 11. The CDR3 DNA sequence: TGCAGTGCTATTTTGCCGGGACTAGCGGGAATGGATGAGCAGTTCTTC. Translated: CSAILPGLAGMDEQFF.

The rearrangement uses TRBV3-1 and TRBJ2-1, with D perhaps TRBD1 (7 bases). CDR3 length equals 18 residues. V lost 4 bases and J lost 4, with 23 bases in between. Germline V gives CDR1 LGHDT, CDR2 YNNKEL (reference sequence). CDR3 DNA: TGTGCCAGCAGCCCCCTCGCGGGACAGTCGGATGATTACAATGAGCAGTTCTTC. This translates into CASSPLAGQSDDYNEQFF.

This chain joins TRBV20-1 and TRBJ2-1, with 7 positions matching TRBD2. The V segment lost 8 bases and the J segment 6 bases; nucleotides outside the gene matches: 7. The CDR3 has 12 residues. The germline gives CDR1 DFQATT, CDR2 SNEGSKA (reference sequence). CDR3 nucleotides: TGCAGTACGGGAGGACTCGGCAATGAGCAGTTCTTC. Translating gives CSTGGLGNEQFF.

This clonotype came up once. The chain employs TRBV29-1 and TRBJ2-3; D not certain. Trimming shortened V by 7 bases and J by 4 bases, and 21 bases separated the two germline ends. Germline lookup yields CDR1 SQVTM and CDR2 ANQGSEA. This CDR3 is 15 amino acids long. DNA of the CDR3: TGCAGCGCCTCCGGCGTCAGTCCCCGTCCAGATACGCAGTATTTT. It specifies CSASGVSPRPDTQYF.

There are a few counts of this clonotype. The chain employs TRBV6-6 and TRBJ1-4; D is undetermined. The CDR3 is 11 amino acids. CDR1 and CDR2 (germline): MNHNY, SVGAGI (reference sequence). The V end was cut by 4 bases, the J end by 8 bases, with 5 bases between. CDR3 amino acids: CASSSGEKLFF. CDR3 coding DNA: TGTGCCAGCAGTTCAGGAGAAAAACTGTTTTTT.

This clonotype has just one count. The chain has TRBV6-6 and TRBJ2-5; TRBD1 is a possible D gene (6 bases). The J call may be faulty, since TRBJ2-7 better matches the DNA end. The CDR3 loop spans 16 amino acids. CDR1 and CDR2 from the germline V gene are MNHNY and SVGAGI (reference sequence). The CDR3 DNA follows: TGTGCCAGCAGGGCAGGCAGGGGCCCGAGTTCCTACGAGCAGTACTTC. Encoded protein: CASRAGRGPSSYEQYF.

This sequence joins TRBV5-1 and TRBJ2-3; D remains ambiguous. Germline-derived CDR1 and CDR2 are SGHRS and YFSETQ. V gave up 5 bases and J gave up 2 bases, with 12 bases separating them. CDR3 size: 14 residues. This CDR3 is CASRSRLYTDTQYF. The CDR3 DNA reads TGCGCCAGCAGGAGCAGACTCTACACAGATACGCAGTATTTT.